The 5 T cell receptor beta chains listed next were all sequenced from one sample in a study of cytomegalovirus exposure and HLA in healthy donors (dated 2017 in TCRdb). Libraries were prepared through the immunoSEQ multiplex PCR assay. The multiplex PCR relied on a mix of 60 forward primers for TCR Vbeta segments and 13 reverse primers for TCR Jbeta segments. Here the immuneACCESS table is served through TCRdb, limited to in-frame sequences with V and J called. Missing clones are a known gap in these copies; in checked studies unresolved V genes cover under half, and the rest lacks a known reason. For this sample the table gives about 140,000 clones, of which roughly 80% were detected only once. Roughly 0.87% of the sample belongs to the ten largest clones. Sequencing used PBMCs. These receptors came from a man younger than 35 in good health and CMV-seronegative.

The rearrangement links TRBV7-2 to TRBJ1-5; D call uncertain. Trimming took off 1 base at V and 3 bases at J, with 10 bases between the two ends. The CDR3 has 15 residues. Germline V gene data show CDR1 as SGHTA and CDR2 as FQGNSA. CDR3 loop: CASSLGRGPNQPQHF. CDR3 DNA sequence: TGTGCCAGCAGCTTAGGGCGGGGTCCCAATCAGCCCCAGCATTTT.

Comments on this clone: Distinct nucleotide sequences in the sample also encode this CDR3. The chain has TRBV4-3 and TRBJ1-3; D is ambiguous. Trimming left V 0 bases short and J 4 bases short, with 7 bases between. The CDR3 spans 14 residues. Germline V gene lookup returns CDR1 LGHNA and CDR2 YSLEER. CDR3 region: CASSQDLLGNTIYF. CDR3 coding DNA: TGCGCCAGCAGCCAAGATCTTCTGGGAAACACCATATATTTT.

This chain uses TRBV6-1 with TRBJ1-5; D might be TRBD1 (5 bases). Trimming removed 5 bases from V and 3 bases from J, with 14 bases in between. Per the germline V gene, CDR1 is MNHNS and CDR2 is SASEGT. The CDR3 contains 15 residues. The CDR3 sequence: CASSTDGGLNQPQHF. CDR3 DNA sequence: TGTGCCAGCAGTACTGACGGGGGTCTCAATCAGCCCCAGCATTTT.

This chain links TRBV4-3 with TRBJ1-4; possible D gene TRBD1, 5 bases. Looked up from germline, CDR1 is LGHNA and CDR2 is YSLEER. Trimming took 1 base from V and 2 from J, leaving 8 bases between them. The length of the CDR3 is 15 residues. CDR3 in amino acids: CASSQGGATNEKLFF. CDR3 DNA: TGCGCCAGCAGCCAAGGGGGCGCGACTAATGAAAAACTGTTTTTT.

This clone has only a few counts. The genes are TRBV7-2 and TRBJ2-1; D remains unclear. The length of the CDR3 is 15 residues. V was cut by 4 bases and J by 4 bases, with 14 bases left in between. Per the germline V gene, CDR1 is SGHTA and CDR2 is FQGNSA. CDR3 DNA: TGTGCCAGCAGCTCGCGACGGCAGGTGTACAATGAGCAGTTCTTC. Protein sequence: CASSSRRQVYNEQFF.